One TCR beta chain is described in this entry. The sample is drawn from a study of patients and donors after allogeneic stem cell transplantation. CDR3 length equals 10 residues. A single record per CDR3 protein comes from TCRdb applying MiXCR to the RT-PCR reads. The table lists 150,000 or so distinct CDR3 sequences, roughly 24% of them singletons. Material for sequencing was blood, either unsorted or a sorted T cell fraction (not recorded which). This chain connects TRBV12-2 to TRBJ1-5. TRBV12-2 is recorded as a pseudogene. The receptor's source is a human donor who was either an allogeneic HSCT recipient or a stem cell or donor lymphocyte infusion donor (not recorded which). It is not recorded whose cells these are; they may come from a transplant donor. The chain's CDR3 is CASPNQPQHF. In nucleotides, the CDR3 is TGTGCAAGCCCCAATCAGCCCCAGCATTTT.